Listed below are T cell receptor beta chains from one sample, sequenced in a study of blood T cell repertoires in COVID-19. Data came from immunoSEQ multiplex PCR; TCRdb stores just in-frame clones and leaves some out. This repertoire shows a few hundred thousand clones, 86% found once; its top ten account for roughly 2%. Sequenced material: peripheral blood. These receptors were collected from a woman aged 45-60 years with acute or convalescent COVID-19. CDR3s include the opening cysteine and the closing phenylalanine or tryptophan. The D gene is left open where the match is weak. Clone sizes are given selectively: once, few, many, or a class where the clone is expanded.

size | D | J | V | DNA | CDR3
NA | TRBD2 | TRBJ2-7 | TRBV7-2 | TGTGCCAGCAGCCTAACCTCCGGGACTAGCGTCTTCGGCGAGCAGTACTTC | CASSLTSGTSVFGEQYF
once | TRBD2 | TRBJ2-2 | TRBV6-5 | TGTGCCAGCAGCAATAGCGGGGGGCACGGGGAGCTGTTTTTT | CASSNSGGHGELFF
NA | TRBD2 | TRBJ2-7 | TRBV11-3 | TGTGCCAGCAGCTCCTCAGGGACTAGTCGCGAGCAGTACTTC | CASSSSGTSREQYF
once | TRBD2 | TRBJ2-7 | TRBV3-1/TRBV3-2 | TGTGCCAGCAGCCGGACTAGCGGGAGCTACGAGCAGTACTTC | CASSRTSGSYEQYF
NA | NA | TRBJ2-7 | TRBV6-2/TRBV6-3 | TGTGCCAGCAGTTACTCCCCCCCCGGTCCCCACGAGCAGTACTTC | CASSYSPPGPHEQYF
NA | NA | TRBJ2-7 | TRBV7-2 | TGTGCCAGCAGCCCCGGGAGCGCCGGGCCGCAATCCTACGAGCAGTACTTC | CASSPGSAGPQSYEQYF
NA | NA | TRBJ2-7 | TRBV6-5 | TGTGCCAGCAGGCCAGGGTTCTACGAGCAGTACTTC | CASRPGFYEQYF
NA | TRBD2 | TRBJ2-1 | TRBV11-2 | TGTGCCAGCAGCTTAGATGGGCGGGAGGGCGATGAGCAGTTCTTC | CASSLDGREGDEQFF
NA | TRBD1 | TRBJ1-2 | TRBV6-5 | TGTGCCAGCAGTACCCGACAGGGCTATGGCTACACCTTC | CASSTRQGYGYTF
NA | TRBD1 | TRBJ2-1 | TRBV24-1 | TGTGCCACCAGTGCAGGGGGCTACAATGAGCAGTTCTTC | CATSAGGYNEQFF
NA | TRBD2 | TRBJ2-3 | TRBV4-3 | TGCGCCAGCAGCCAAAAAACTAGCGGGGGCACAGATACGCAGTATTTT | CASSQKTSGGTDTQYF
NA | TRBD1 | TRBJ1-4 | TRBV6-5 | TGTGCCAGCAGTTCCCAACCTACAGGGGCGGGCGAAAAACTGTTTTTT | CASSSQPTGAGEKLFF
NA | NA | TRBJ2-4 | TRBV6-6 | TGTGCCAGCAGGGATCGACTAGGCGATAAAAACATTCAGTACTTC | CASRDRLGDKNIQYF
NA | NA | TRBJ2-3 | TRBV24-1 | TGTGCCACCAGTGAGGGCGATCTCAGGGCAGATACGCAGTATTTT | CATSEGDLRADTQYF
NA | TRBD1 | TRBJ1-1 | TRBV5-1 | TGCGCCAGCAGCCAACAGGGGATCGGCTACCGGACTGAAGCTTTCTTT | CASSQQGIGYRTEAFF
NA | NA | TRBJ2-5 | TRBV12-3/TRBV12-4 | TGTGCCAGCAGTTTAGCCGCGCGCGAGACCCAGTACTTC | CASSLAARETQYF
once | NA | TRBJ1-2 | TRBV18 | TGTGCCAGCTCACCCAGGGTGGCGGAGGGCTACACCTTC | CASSPRVAEGYTF
NA | TRBD1 | TRBJ2-7 | TRBV9 | TGTGCCAGCAGCCTAAATCCGGACAGGGCATCCTACGAGCAGTACTTC | CASSLNPDRASYEQYF
NA | NA | TRBJ1-2 | TRBV4-3 | TGCGCCAGCAGCCTTTATCAAAACGGCCCGGGGGACGGCTACACCTTC | CASSLYQNGPGDGYTF
NA | TRBD1 | TRBJ1-2 | TRBV27 | TGTGCCAGCAGTCCAGGGACAGTAGCTAACTATGGCTACACCTTC | CASSPGTVANYGYTF
once | TRBD1 | TRBJ1-3 | TRBV18 | TGTGCCAGCTCACCAGTGACAGGGGGAAACACCATATATTTT | CASSPVTGGNTIYF
NA | NA | TRBJ2-3 | TRBV16 | TGTGCCAGCAGCCATTTTACTCTCCCGTATACGCAGTATTTT | CASSHFTLPYTQYF
NA | TRBD2 | TRBJ2-7 | TRBV25-1 | TGTGCCAGCAGTGAACCGGGACTAGCGGGGTACGAGCAGTACTTC | CASSEPGLAGYEQYF
NA | NA | TRBJ2-1 | TRBV5-1 | TGCGCCAGCAGCGCAGGACTCGATGTTAGAAATGAGCAGTTCTTC | CASSAGLDVRNEQFF
NA | TRBD2 | TRBJ2-5 | TRBV7-2 | TGTGCCAGCAGCTTAGGTGGGAGGACTAGCGGGAGGAAGGAGACCCAGTACTTC | CASSLGGRTSGRKETQYF
NA | TRBD2 | TRBJ2-2 | TRBV14 | TGTGCCAGCAGCCTATTTCGACTAGCGGGGAACACCGGGGAGCTGTTTTTT | CASSLFRLAGNTGELFF
NA | TRBD1 | TRBJ2-1 | TRBV6-1 | TGTGCCAGCAGTGACGAGGACAGGTTCTCTGAGCAGTTCTTC | CASSDEDRFSEQFF
NA | NA | TRBJ1-1 | TRBV7-9 | TGTGCCAGCAGCTTAGGAGGCCAGCCGAACACTGAAGCTTTCTTT | CASSLGGQPNTEAFF